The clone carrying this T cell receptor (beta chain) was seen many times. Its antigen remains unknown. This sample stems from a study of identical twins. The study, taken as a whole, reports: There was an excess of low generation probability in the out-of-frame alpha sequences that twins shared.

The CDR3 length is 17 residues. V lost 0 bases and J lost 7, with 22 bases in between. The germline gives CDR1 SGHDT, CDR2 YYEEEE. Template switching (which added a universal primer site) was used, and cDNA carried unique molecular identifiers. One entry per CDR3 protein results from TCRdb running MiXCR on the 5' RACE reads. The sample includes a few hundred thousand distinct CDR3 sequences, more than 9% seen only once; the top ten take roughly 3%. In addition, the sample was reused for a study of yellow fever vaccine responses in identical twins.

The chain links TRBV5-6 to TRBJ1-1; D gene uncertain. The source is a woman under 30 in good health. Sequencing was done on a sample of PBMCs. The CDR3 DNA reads TGTGCCAGCAGCTTGGTTCGGCAAGCCTGGATGTACGGTGAAGCTTTCTTT. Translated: CASSLVRQAWMYGEAFF.